This T cell receptor (beta chain) was recorded in a study of identical twins. A universal primer site came from template switching; cDNA carried unique molecular identifiers. TCRdb redid the calling of the 5' RACE reads with MiXCR, one entry per CDR3 protein. The sample has about 210,000 distinct CDR3 sequences, less than 9.5% seen once. Trimming cost V 3 bases and J 7 bases; bases outside gene matches: 10. Per the germline V gene, CDR1 is DFQATT and CDR2 is SNEGSKA (reference sequence). The CDR3 runs 16 residues. This clonotype was seen ten or more times. Its specificity is not known. Study-level findings and limits: Out-of-frame alpha sequences common to twins were enriched for low generation probability. Beta out-of-frame sequences showed weaker excess sharing between twins.

The V and J genes are TRBV20-1 and TRBJ2-1; TRBD2 agrees at 12 bases. The specimen was memory (CD45RO+) T cells sorted from blood. This TCR was sampled from a young woman in good health. In nucleotides, the CDR3 is TGCAGTGCTAGCGTTCTAGCGGGGGGGCCCGTTAATGAGCAGTTCTTC. Residues: CSASVLAGGPVNEQFF.